These 10 T cell receptor beta chains originate from one sample sequenced in a study of identical twins' blood T cells. MiXCR was run by TCRdb on the 5' RACE reads, yielding one entry per CDR3 protein. The profile shows 350,000 to 400,000 distinct CDR3 sequences, approximately 30% of them singletons. The source material was PBMCs. The receptors shown here come from a woman aged 18-50 years in good health.

The rearrangement links TRBV19 to TRBJ1-1; tentative D call: TRBD1 (5 bases). Germline assignment: CDR1 LNHDA and CDR2 SQIVND (reference sequence). V dropped 4 bases and J dropped 2 bases, with 17 bases sitting between them. There are 16 residues in the CDR3. The CDR3 DNA reads TGTGCCAGTAGTAGGGGCAGGGACGGTGTCAACACTGAAGCTTTCTTT. Amino acid sequence: CASSRGRDGVNTEAFF.

This clonotype was observed many times. The rearrangement uses TRBV29-1 and TRBJ2-3; TRBD1 is a possible D gene (5 bases). This CDR3 region has 14 residues. The V gene's germline CDR1 is SQVTM and CDR2 ANQGSEA. V lost 4 bases, J lost 0 bases, and 11 bases lay in between. The CDR3 here is CSVGGISSTDTQYF. The CDR3 DNA follows: TGCAGCGTTGGGGGCATATCTAGCACAGATACGCAGTATTTT.

The chain couples TRBV7-3 to TRBJ2-1; weak D call: TRBD2 (6 bases). With 5 bases removed from V and 2 bases from J, the gap between germline ends came to 13 bases. There are 15 residues in the CDR3. Germline CDR1 is SGHTA and CDR2 is FQGTGA. CDR3: CASSRTSTPYNEQFF. CDR3 nucleotides: TGTGCCAGCAGCCGAACTAGCACCCCCTACAATGAGCAGTTCTTC.

The chain employs TRBV19 and TRBJ2-7; D is undetermined. CDR1 is LNHDA and CDR2 is SQIVND in the germline V gene (reference sequence). The CDR3 has 14 amino acids. With 4 bases removed from V and 0 bases from J, the gap between germline ends came to 10 bases. CDR3 residues: CASSKTEHSYEQYF. CDR3 in DNA: TGTGCCAGTAGTAAAACAGAGCACTCCTACGAGCAGTACTTC.

This clonotype was found a few times. The V and J genes are TRBV6-5 and TRBJ2-1; 9 bases are a match to TRBD2. The junction had 8 bases not matched to a gene; V was cut back by 0 bases and J by 2 bases. Germline V gene sequence: CDR1 MNHEY, CDR2 SVGAGI. The CDR3 is 18 residues long. The CDR3 sequence is CASSYSLGREGTYNEQFF. The CDR3 region has the DNA TGTGCCAGCAGTTACTCTTTAGGGCGGGAGGGCACCTACAATGAGCAGTTCTTC.

This clonotype has a handful of counts. This sequence joins TRBV29-1 and TRBJ2-7, with no clear D. CDR3 size: 12 residues. The germline V gene encodes CDR1 SQVTM and CDR2 ANQGSEA. The germline V and J ends were trimmed by 4 bases and 2 bases, with 9 bases remaining between them. CDR3 amino acids: CSVGGTAYEQYF. CDR3 DNA: TGCAGCGTTGGCGGAACAGCCTACGAGCAGTACTTC.

This clonotype was seen a single time. One end of the junction fails to match germline, which may point to a read error. The gene calls are TRBV7-2 and TRBJ2-1; D uncertain. CDR1 is SGHTA, CDR2 FQGNSA, per germline. The CDR3 totals 14 residues. DNA of the CDR3: TGTGCCAACAGCTTAAGTCGTACGTCGAGTGAGCAGTTCTTC. Translating it yields CANSLSRTSSEQFF.

This chain connects TRBV12-3 or TRBV12-4 to TRBJ1-5; no clear D. The CDR3 spans 15 residues. Trimming cost V 6 bases and J 7 bases, with 19 bases left between them. The CDR3 region is CASSPYVTDRQPQHF. CDR3 nucleotide sequence: TGTGCCAGCAGCCCCTATGTGACCGACCGACAGCCCCAGCATTTT.

Ten or more counts support this clonotype. V and J are TRBV12-3 or TRBV12-4 and TRBJ1-4; 8 positions agree with TRBD1. Unmatched junction bases numbered 7, after V lost 5 bases and J lost 8 bases. The CDR3 consists of 14 residues. The CDR3 sequence is CASSRTGSGEKLFF. The CDR3 DNA reads as TGTGCCAGCAGTAGGACAGGGAGCGGCGAAAAACTGTTTTTT.

This clonotype was seen many times. The chain joins TRBV11-2 to TRBJ1-2, with a weak D call TRBD1 (6 bases). V lost 2 bases and J 8 bases, leaving 15 bases between the germline ends. Germline V gene data show CDR1 as SGHAT and CDR2 as FQNNGV. This CDR3 contains 14 residues. The CDR3 DNA is TGTGCCAGCAGCTTACTAACAGGGTCTCCAGGCTACACCTTC. Residues: CASSLLTGSPGYTF. Full variable domain (missing parts from reference TRBV11-2 and TRBJ1-2): EAGVAQSPRYKIIEKRQSVAFWCNPISGHATLYWYQQILGQGPKLLIQFQNNGVVDDSQLPKDRFSAERLKGVDSTLKIQPAKLEDSAVYLCASSLLTGSPGYTFGSGTRLTVV.